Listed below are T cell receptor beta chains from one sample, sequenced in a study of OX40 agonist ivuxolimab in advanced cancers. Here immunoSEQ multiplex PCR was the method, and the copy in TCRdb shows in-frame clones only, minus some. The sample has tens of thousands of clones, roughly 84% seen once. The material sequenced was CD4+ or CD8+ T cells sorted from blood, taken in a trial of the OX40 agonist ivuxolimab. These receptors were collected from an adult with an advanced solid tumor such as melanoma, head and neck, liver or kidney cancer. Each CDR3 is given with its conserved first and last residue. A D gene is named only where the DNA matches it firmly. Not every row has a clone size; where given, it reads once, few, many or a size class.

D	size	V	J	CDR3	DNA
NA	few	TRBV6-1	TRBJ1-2	CASKLEGNVGYGYTF	TGTGCCAGCAAATTAGAGGGGAACGTTGGGTATGGCTACACCTTC
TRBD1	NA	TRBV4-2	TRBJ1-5	CASSQDKGDRESNQPQHF	TGTGCCAGCAGCCAAGATAAAGGCGACAGGGAAAGCAATCAGCCCCAGCATTTT
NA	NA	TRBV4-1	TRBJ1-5	CARPPSRGGHSNQPQHF	TGCGCCAGACCCCCATCCCGGGGGGGCCATAGCAATCAGCCCCAGCATTTT
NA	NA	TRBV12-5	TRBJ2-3	CASGLAGVTDTQYF	TGTGCTAGTGGTTTGGCGGGGGTCACAGATACGCAGTATTTT
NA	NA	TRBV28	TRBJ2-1	CASTLQFELDNEQFF	TGTGCCAGCACCCTTCAATTCGAGTTGGACAATGAGCAGTTCTTC
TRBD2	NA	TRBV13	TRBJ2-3	CASNSFREGSTDTQYF	TGTGCCAGCAACTCTTTCCGGGAGGGTAGCACAGATACGCAGTATTTT
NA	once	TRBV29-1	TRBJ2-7	CSVATFLGPRDEQYF	TGCAGCGTTGCAACGTTTTTAGGCCCCAGAGACGAGCAGTACTTC
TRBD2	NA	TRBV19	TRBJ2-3	CASSPGTSGPTDTQYF	TGTGCCAGTAGTCCCGGGACTAGCGGCCCCACAGATACGCAGTATTTT
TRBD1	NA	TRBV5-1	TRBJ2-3	CASSLGTGLNTQYF	TGCGCCAGCAGCCTGGGGACAGGTTTGAATACGCAGTATTTT
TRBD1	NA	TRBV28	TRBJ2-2	CASSLSGRGSGELFF	TGTGCCAGCAGTTTATCCGGCAGGGGGTCCGGGGAGCTGTTTTTT
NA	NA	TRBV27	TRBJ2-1	CASSLRASKSSYNEQFF	TGTGCCAGCAGTTTAAGGGCTAGCAAGAGCTCCTACAATGAGCAGTTCTTC
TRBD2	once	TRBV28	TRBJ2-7	CASRPSGRAQYEQYF	TGTGCCAGCAGGCCAAGCGGGAGGGCCCAGTACGAGCAGTACTTC
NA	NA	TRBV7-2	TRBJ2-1	CASSLGGSAPRANEQFF	TGTGCCAGCAGCTTAGGGGGATCAGCCCCCAGGGCCAATGAGCAGTTCTTC
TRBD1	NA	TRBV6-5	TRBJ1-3	CASSRTGIETNTIYF	TGTGCCAGCAGTAGGACAGGGATTGAGACGAACACCATATATTTT
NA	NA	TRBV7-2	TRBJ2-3	CASSLEVDTQYF	TGTGCCAGCAGCTTAGAAGTAGATACGCAGTATTTT
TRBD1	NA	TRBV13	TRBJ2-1	CASSPTRGTGSYNEQFF	TGTGCCAGCAGCCCCACACGTGGGACAGGCTCCTACAATGAGCAGTTCTTC
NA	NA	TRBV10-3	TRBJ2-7	CAISDQNEGVYEQYF	TGTGCCATCAGTGATCAGAACGAAGGAGTCTACGAGCAGTACTTC
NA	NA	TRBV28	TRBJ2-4	CASSFGSGNIQYF	TGTGCCAGCAGTTTCGGGTCAGGAAACATTCAGTACTTC
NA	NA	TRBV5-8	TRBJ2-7	CASSQRPEAYEQYF	TGTGCCAGCAGCCAACGGCCAGAGGCCTACGAGCAGTACTTC
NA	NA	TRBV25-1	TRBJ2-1	CASSAGKKQFF	TGTGCCAGCAGTGCAGGGAAGAAGCAGTTCTTC
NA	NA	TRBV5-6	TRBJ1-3	CASSLRGAGNTIYF	TGTGCCAGCAGCTTGCGAGGGGCTGGAAACACCATATATTTT
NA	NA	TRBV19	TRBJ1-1	CASSIGGGPMNTEAFF	TGTGCCAGTAGTATCGGGGGCGGACCCATGAACACTGAAGCTTTCTTT
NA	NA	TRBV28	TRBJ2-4	CASSPRQTDIQYF	TGTGCCAGCAGTCCGCGACAGACCGACATTCAGTACTTC
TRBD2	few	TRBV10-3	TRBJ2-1	CAISGTSAWGEQFF	TGTGCCATCAGTGGGACTAGCGCCTGGGGTGAGCAGTTCTTC
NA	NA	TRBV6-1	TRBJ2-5	CASSRGRGKETQYF	TGTGCCAGCAGCCGGGGGAGGGGGAAGGAGACCCAGTACTTC
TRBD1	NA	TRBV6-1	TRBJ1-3	CASSLDREAGNTIYF	TGTGCCAGCAGCCTAGACAGGGAAGCTGGAAACACCATATATTTT
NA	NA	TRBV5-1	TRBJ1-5	CASSIQEGQPQHF	TGCGCCAGCAGCATTCAAGAGGGTCAGCCCCAGCATTTT
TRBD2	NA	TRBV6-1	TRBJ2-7	CASSEFSGTIPEQYF	TGTGCCAGCAGTGAATTTAGCGGGACAATCCCGGAGCAGTACTTC
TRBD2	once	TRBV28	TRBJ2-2	CASSLLAGGNHGELFF	TGTGCCAGCAGTTTACTAGCGGGAGGAAACCACGGGGAGCTGTTTTTT